This T cell receptor beta chain was captured in a study of blood T cell repertoires in COVID-19 (TCRdb year 2020). In the study overall: Samples from collaborators originated in the United States, Italy and Spain and spanned both the acute and convalescent phases of COVID-19. HLA class I and class II types, where available, came from metadata supplied by the sample provider rather than from assay-based typing. The repertoires were made available in a free public database intended to serve as a resource for research on the immune response to SARS-CoV-2. The samples were drawn from the first 160 participants of the ongoing ImmuneRACE study and from 1,254 subjects provided by 6 global collaborators. The material from the prospective study consisted of cDNA or gDNA derived from T cells, B-cell-depleted T cells, or PBMCs. Subjects who had been exposed to COVID-19, were actively infected with it, or had recovered from it provided the deeply sampled blood TCRbeta repertoires that made up the dataset. A de-identified subject ID, COVID-19 status, age in years and sex were almost always included in the sample metadata.

From its cysteine to its phenylalanine, the CDR3 spans 17 amino acids. The DNA shown is the 51-base CDR3, in frame from base 1. As encoded in the germline V gene (reference sequence), CDR1 is LGHDT while CDR2 is YNNKEL. From V the trimming removes 3 bases and from J it removes 0 bases, while the gene matches leave 7 bases of the junction unaccounted for. In regard to this clone: This receptor's antigen is unknown. Base qualities are not at hand, and no much larger clone is one base apart.

What the authors observed across the whole study: The amount of clinical and demographic metadata varied by source and participant and was provided uncurated.

TCRbeta CDR3 regions were amplified from genomic DNA using the immunoSEQ Assay, a bias-controlled multiplex PCR. The authors' analysis ran thus. The number of nucleated cells in each sample was estimated from the amplification of reference gene primers within the assay. To quantify the absolute abundance of each unique TCRbeta CDR3 rearrangement, sequence reads were collapsed and filtered. For each sample, productive Simpson clonality was calculated by taking the square root of Simpson's diversity index across productive rearrangements. Imported from immuneACCESS, the table was reduced by TCRdb to in-frame sequences with V and J called. These copies leave out some clones; in studies compared against another copy, an unresolved V gene accounts for under half, and the cause of the remainder is not known. The V and J calls and clone size were taken over from that table, and D and trimming were inferred from the DNA. The sample profile shows 150,000 to 200,000 clones; 65% to 90% of them were found once. The top ten clones comprise roughly 8.2% of the sample.

Whole blood was collected in K2EDTA tubes by collaborating institutions according to the institutions' own protocols. For TCRbeta analysis, collaborator samples were shipped as frozen whole blood, as isolated PBMCs, or as DNA extracted from either sample type. This receptor was taken from a man aged 60 to 69 with acute or convalescent COVID-19. The sample consisted of peripheral blood. The chain is encoded by TRBV3-1 (or the pseudogene TRBV3-2) joined to TRBJ1-5, with 8 bases in between that match TRBD1. The CDR3 in this case is CASSQGGQADSNQPQHF. The DNA sequence follows: TGTGCCAGCAGCCAGGGGGGACAGGCTGATAGCAATCAGCCCCAGCATTTT.